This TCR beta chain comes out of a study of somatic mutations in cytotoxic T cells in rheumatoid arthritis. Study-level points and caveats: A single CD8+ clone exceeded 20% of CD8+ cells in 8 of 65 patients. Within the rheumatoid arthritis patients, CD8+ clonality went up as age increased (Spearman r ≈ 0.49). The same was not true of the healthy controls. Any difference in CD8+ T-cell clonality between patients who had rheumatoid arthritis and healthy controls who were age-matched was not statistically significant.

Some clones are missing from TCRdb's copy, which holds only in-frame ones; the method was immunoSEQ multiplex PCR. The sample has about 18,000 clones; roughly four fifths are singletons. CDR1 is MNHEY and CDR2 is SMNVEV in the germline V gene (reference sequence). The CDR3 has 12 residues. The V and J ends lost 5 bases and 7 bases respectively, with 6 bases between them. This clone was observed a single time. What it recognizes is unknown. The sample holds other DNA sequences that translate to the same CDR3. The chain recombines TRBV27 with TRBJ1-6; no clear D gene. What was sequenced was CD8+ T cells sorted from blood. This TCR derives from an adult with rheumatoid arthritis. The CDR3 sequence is CASSPINSPLHF. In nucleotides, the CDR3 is TGTGCCAGCAGTCCTATCAATTCACCCCTCCACTTT.